This note documents a single T cell receptor beta chain sequence. Its target is not known. This sample is drawn from a study of cytomegalovirus exposure and HLA in healthy donors. Study-wide points: The classifier reportedly diagnosed cytomegalovirus status with high sensitivity and specificity.

Germline V gene sequence: CDR1 LNHDA, CDR2 SQIVND (reference sequence). This CDR3 is 14 amino acids long. After removal of 4 bases from V and 7 bases from J, the junction contained 9 bases not matched to a gene. PCR used 60 Vbeta primers and 13 Jbeta primers. The data were produced by immunoSEQ multiplex PCR, yet TCRdb's version contains in-frame clones alone and is incomplete. This sample has roughly 87,000 clones, with 75% to 85% found just once. This chain joins TRBV19 and TRBJ1-2; 7 bases are shared with TRBD1. Specimen: PBMCs. This TCR derives from a woman aged 40 to 50 in good health and CMV-seropositive. CDR3 DNA sequence: TGTGCCAGTAGTACCCGTCCCGGGACAGTTGGCTACACCTTC. Translating it yields CASSTRPGTVGYTF.